The TCR beta chain under discussion was sequenced for a study of blood T cell repertoires in COVID-19. Profiled with immunoSEQ multiplex PCR; TCRdb holds only in-frame clones, not every one. The sample consists of approximately 150,000 clones, about 77% of them appearing once. Germline trimming cut 5 bases from V and 2 bases from J; bases unmatched to any gene: 6. The length of the CDR3 is 16 residues. CDR1 is PRHDT and CDR2 is FYEKMQ in the germline V gene (reference sequence). The rearrangement joins TRBV13 to TRBJ2-1; 10 bases agree with TRBD2. What was sequenced was peripheral blood. The clonotype comes from a man aged 55 to 70 with acute or convalescent COVID-19. CDR3 region: CASSPEREGAYNEQFF. The CDR3 nucleotides are TGTGCCAGCAGCCCTGAGCGGGAGGGGGCCTACAATGAGCAGTTCTTC.